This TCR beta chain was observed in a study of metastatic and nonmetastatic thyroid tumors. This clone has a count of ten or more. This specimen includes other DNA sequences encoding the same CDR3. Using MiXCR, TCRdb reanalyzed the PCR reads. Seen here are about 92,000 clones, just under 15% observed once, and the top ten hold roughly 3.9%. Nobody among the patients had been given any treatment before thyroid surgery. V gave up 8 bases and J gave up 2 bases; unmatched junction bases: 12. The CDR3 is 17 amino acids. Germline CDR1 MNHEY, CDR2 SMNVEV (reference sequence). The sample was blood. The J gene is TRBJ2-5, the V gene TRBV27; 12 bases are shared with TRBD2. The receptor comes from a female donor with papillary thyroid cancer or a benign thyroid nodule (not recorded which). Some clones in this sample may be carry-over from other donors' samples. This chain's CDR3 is CASGRLAGAIAQETQYF. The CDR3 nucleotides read TGTGCCAGCGGAAGACTAGCGGGGGCAATCGCTCAAGAGACCCAGTACTTC.